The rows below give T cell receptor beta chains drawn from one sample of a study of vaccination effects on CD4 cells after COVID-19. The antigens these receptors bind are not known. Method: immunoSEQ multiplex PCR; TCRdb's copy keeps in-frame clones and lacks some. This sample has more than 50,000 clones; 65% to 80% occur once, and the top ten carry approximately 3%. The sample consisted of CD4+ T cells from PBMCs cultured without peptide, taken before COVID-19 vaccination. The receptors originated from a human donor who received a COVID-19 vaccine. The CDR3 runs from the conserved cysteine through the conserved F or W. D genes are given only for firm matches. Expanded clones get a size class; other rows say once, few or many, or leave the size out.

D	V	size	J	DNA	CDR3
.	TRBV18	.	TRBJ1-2	TGTGCCAGCTCACCATTCCTCAGGGAACCTACGAGCTACACCTTC	CASSPFLREPTSYTF
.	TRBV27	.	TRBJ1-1	TGTGCCAGCAGTTTCTCCCGGAACACTGAAGCTTTCTTT	CASSFSRNTEAFF
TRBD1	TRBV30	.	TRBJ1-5	TGTGCCTGGAGTGCCCCCGGGACAGGGCTCTACCAGCCCCAGCATTTT	CAWSAPGTGLYQPQHF
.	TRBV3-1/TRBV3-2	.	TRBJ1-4	TGTGCCAGCAGCCAAGCCCCACAGCCACGGAAAGAAAAACTGTTTTTT	CASSQAPQPRKEKLFF
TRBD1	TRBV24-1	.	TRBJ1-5	TGTGCCACCAGGCCTACCGGGACAGGGGATGGCAATCAGCCCCAGCATTTT	CATRPTGTGDGNQPQHF
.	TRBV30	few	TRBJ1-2	TGTGCCTGGAGTCCAGGACAGACTAATGGCTACACCTTC	CAWSPGQTNGYTF
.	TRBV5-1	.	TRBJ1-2	TGCGCCAGCAGCGGTGGCAGGGAAGGGGGTTATGGCTACACCTTC	CASSGGREGGYGYTF
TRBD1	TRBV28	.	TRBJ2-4	TGTGCCAGCAGCACACCCGGGACAGGGTTTTTAGGGCCGCCCGAAAACATTCAGTACTTC	CASSTPGTGFLGPPENIQYF
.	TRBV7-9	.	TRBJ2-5	TGTGCCAGCAGCTTAGCGGGTGGGCGAGAGACCCAGTACTTC	CASSLAGGRETQYF
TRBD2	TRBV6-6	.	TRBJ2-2	TGTGCCAGCAGTAACCTAGCGGGGGTGACCGGGGAGCTGTTTTTT	CASSNLAGVTGELFF